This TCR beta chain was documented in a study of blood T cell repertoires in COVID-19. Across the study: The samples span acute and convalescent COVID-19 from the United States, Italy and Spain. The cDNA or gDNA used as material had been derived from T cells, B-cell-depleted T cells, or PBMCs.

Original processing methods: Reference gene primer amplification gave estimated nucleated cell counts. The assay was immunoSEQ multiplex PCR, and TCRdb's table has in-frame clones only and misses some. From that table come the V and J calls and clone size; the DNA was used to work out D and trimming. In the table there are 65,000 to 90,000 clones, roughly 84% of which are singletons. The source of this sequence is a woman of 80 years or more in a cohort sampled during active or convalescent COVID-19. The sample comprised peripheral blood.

CDR3 residues: CASSSGQGVWSEQFF. The CDR3 coding sequence is TGCGCCAGCAGCTCGGGACAGGGGGTCTGGAGTGAGCAGTTCTTC. This rearrangement joins TRBV5-1 to TRBJ2-1, with 11 bases fitting TRBD1. This CDR3 is 15 amino acids long. Per the germline V gene, CDR1 is SGHRS and CDR2 is YFSETQ. After removal of 3 bases from V and 9 bases from J, the junction contained 8 bases not matched to a gene. Variable domain in full (rest from reference TRBV5-1 and TRBJ2-1): KAGVTQTPRYLIKTRGQQVTLSCSPISGHRSVSWYQQTPGQGLQFLFEYFSETQRNKGNFPGRFSGRQFSNSRSEMNVSTLELGDSALYLCASSSGQGVWSEQFFGPGTRLTVL.